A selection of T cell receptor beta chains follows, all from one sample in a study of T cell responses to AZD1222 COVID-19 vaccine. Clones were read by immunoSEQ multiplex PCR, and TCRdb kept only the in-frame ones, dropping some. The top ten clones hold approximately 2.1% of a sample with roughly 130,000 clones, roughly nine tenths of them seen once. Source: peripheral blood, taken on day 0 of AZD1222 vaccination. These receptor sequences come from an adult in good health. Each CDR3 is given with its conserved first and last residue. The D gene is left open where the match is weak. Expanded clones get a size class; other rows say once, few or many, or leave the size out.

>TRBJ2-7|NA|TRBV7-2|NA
TGTGCCAGCAGCTTAAAGCTAGCCCTCGAGCAGTACTTC
CASSLKLALEQYF
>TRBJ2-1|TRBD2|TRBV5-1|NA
TGCGCCAGCAGCTTCAGGACTAGTTACTACAATGAGCAGTTCTTC
CASSFRTSYYNEQFF
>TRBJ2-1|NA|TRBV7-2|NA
TGTGCCAGCAGCTTATCTCAAGACAATGAGCAGTTCTTC
CASSLSQDNEQFF
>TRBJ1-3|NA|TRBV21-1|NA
TGTGCCAGCAGTAGACCGGGACAGTTAAACTCTGGAAACACCATATATTTT
CASSRPGQLNSGNTIYF
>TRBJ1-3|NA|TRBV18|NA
TGTGCCAGCTCACCAGTCGGGACCTCTGGAAACACCATATATTTT
CASSPVGTSGNTIYF
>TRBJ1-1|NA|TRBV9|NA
TGTGCCAGCAGCGTAGTGGATCCAGGGTCCCCTGAAGCTTTCTTT
CASSVVDPGSPEAFF
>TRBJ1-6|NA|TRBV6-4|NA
TGTGCCAGCAGTGACTCGCCAGGGAGCAATTCACCCCTCCACTTT
CASSDSPGSNSPLHF
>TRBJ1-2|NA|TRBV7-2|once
TGTGCCAGCAGCCCGCAGGGGAACTATGGCTACACCTTC
CASSPQGNYGYTF
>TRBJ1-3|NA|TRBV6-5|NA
TGTGCCAGCGCACCCCGGAGCTCTGGAAACACCATATATTTT
CASAPRSSGNTIYF
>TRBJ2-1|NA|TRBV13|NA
TGTGCCAGCAACGCGATGGGGGGATCCTACAATGAGCAGTTCTTC
CASNAMGGSYNEQFF
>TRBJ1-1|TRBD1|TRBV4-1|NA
TGCGCCAGCAGCCAATGGACAGGGGCCACTGAAGCTTTCTTT
CASSQWTGATEAFF
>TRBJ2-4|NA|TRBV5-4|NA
TGTGCCAGCAGCTCCGGGACAGCCAAAAACATTCAGTACTTC
CASSSGTAKNIQYF
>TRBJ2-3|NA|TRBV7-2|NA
TGTGCCAGCAGCTTAGTTCGGAGCACAGATACGCAGTATTTT
CASSLVRSTDTQYF
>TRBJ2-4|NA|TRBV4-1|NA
TGCGCCAGCAGCCAACGGTTAGCCAAAAACATTCAGTACTTC
CASSQRLAKNIQYF
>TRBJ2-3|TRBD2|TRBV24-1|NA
TGTGCCACCAGTTCGGGGGGGACAGATACGCAGTATTTT
CATSSGGTDTQYF
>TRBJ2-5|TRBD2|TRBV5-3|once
TGTGCCAGAAGCTTGGCGCGGGGGGGCAGGGAGACCCAGTACTTC
CARSLARGGRETQYF
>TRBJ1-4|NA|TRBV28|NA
TGTGCCAGCAGTGGGGACGGGAATGAAAAACTGTTTTTT
CASSGDGNEKLFF
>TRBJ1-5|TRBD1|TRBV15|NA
TGTGCCACCAGCCCAACCGGGACAGGGCACCCCAATCAGCCCCAGCATTTT
CATSPTGTGHPNQPQHF
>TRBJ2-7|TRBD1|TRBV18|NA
TGTGCCAGCTCACCCGTGGACAGGTCCTACGAGCAGTACTTC
CASSPVDRSYEQYF
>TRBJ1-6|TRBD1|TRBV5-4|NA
TGTGCCAGCAGTCCTGACAGGGGTCAATCACCCCTCCACTTT
CASSPDRGQSPLHF
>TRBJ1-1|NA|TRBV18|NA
TGTGCCAGCTCCCAGTTGGAACGGGCTGAAGCTTTCTTT
CASSQLERAEAFF
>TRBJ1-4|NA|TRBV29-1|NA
TGCAGCGGCTTAGTGGAGGCTAATGAAAAACTGTTTTTT
CSGLVEANEKLFF
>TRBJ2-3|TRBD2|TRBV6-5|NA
TGTGCCAGCAGTCAGCGGGGGGGAGGCACGCAGTATTTT
CASSQRGGGTQYF
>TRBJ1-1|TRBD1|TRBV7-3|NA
TGTGCCAGCAGCTTAACCGGACAGGCCACGACTGAAGCTTTCTTT
CASSLTGQATTEAFF
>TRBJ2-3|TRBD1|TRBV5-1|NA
TGCGCCAGCAGCTTAGTGGACAGGGGGACAGATACGCAGTATTTT
CASSLVDRGTDTQYF
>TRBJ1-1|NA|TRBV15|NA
TGTGCCACCAGCAGTTTCTGGGGGGGCGAGGACACTGAAGCTTTCTTT
CATSSFWGGEDTEAFF
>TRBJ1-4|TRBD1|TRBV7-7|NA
TGTGCTAGCAGCCCAAACAGGGGCGAAAAACTGTTTTTT
CASSPNRGEKLFF
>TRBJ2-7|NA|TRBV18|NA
TGTGCCAGCTCCTTGGATGTCTCAGGCGAGCAGTACTTC
CASSLDVSGEQYF
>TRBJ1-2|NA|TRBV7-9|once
TGTGCCGGATCCGGGGCATCCTATGGCTACACCTTC
CAGSGASYGYTF
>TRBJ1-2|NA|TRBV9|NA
TGTGCCAGCAGCGCCCGACAGGTTTACTATGGCTACACCTTC
CASSARQVYYGYTF
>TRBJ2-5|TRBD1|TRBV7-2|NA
TGTGCCAGCAGCTTAGCTCGTCCAACGGGACAGCCGACGACCCAGTACTTC
CASSLARPTGQPTTQYF
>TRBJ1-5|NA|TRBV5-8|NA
TGTGCCAGCACCATTGGGGTCGGCCTGTTAAATCATGGCAATCAGCCCCAGCATTTT
CASTIGVGLLNHGNQPQHF
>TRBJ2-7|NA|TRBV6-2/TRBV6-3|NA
TGTGCCAGCAGTTACTCAACGGGGGGCTACTACGAGCAGTACTTC
CASSYSTGGYYEQYF
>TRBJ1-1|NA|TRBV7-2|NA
TGTGCCAGCAGCTCAACCCAGGGGAACACTGAAGCTTTCTTT
CASSSTQGNTEAFF
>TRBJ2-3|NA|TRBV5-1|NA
TGCGCCAGCAGCTTGGCCTATGCAGATACGCAGTATTTT
CASSLAYADTQYF
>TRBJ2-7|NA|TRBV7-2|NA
TGTGCCAGCAGCTTAGTCCAGGGAGCCTACGAGCAGTACTTC
CASSLVQGAYEQYF
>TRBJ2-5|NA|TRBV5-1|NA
TGCGCCAGCAGCTTGGGTACTATCCAAGAGACCCAGTACTTC
CASSLGTIQETQYF
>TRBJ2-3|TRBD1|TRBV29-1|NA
TGCAGCGCCGCGGGACAGGACAGCACAGATACGCAGTATTTT
CSAAGQDSTDTQYF
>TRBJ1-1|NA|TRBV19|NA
TGTGCCAGTAGTATGCGGCGTGGGACTGAAGCTTTCTTT
CASSMRRGTEAFF
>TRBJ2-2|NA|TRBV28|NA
TGTGCCAGCAGTTCCCCGGAAGGGCTGAGGACCGGGGAGCTGTTTTTT
CASSSPEGLRTGELFF
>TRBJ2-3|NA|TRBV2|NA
TGTGCCAGCAGCTCCTCGGGGGGCAAAGAGGTAGATACGCAGTATTTT
CASSSSGGKEVDTQYF
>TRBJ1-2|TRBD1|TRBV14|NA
TGTGCCAGCAGCCGAAACAGGGGGTCCGGCTATGGCTACACCTTC
CASSRNRGSGYGYTF
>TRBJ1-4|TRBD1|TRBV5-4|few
TGTGCCAGCAGCTCGCAGGGGGCAGGTTCTAATGAAAAACTGTTTTTT
CASSSQGAGSNEKLFF
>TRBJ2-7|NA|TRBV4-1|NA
TGCGCCAGCAGCCAAGAGCCCCAACCGGGACTCATCTCCTACGAGCAGTACTTC
CASSQEPQPGLISYEQYF
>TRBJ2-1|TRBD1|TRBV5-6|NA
TGTGCCAGCAGCTTGGTTGGGGACAGATACAATGAGCAGTTCTTC
CASSLVGDRYNEQFF
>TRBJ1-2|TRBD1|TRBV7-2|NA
TGTGCCAGCAGCTTACAGGGGGCAAATGGCTACACCTTC
CASSLQGANGYTF
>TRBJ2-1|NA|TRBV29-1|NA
TGCAGCGTTGAAGATAGAGGACAGCGCGCCTACAATGAGCAGTTCTTC
CSVEDRGQRAYNEQFF
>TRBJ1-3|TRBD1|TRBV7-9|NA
TGTGCCAGCGAGACAGGTGGGACAGGGGTGAACACCATATATTTT
CASETGGTGVNTIYF
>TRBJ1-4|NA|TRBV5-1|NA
TGCGCCAGCAGCTTGATGTCGGGGTGGGGTGAAAAACTGTTTTTT
CASSLMSGWGEKLFF
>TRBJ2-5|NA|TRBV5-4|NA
TGTGCCAGCAGCGGACCCCAGGGGTTCCAAGAGACCCAGTACTTC
CASSGPQGFQETQYF
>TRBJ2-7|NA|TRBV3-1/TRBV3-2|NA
TGTGCCAGCAGCCAAGGGACCTACGAGCAGTACTTC
CASSQGTYEQYF
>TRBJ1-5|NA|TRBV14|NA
TGTGCCAGCAGCCAAGGCGTTGTTAGCAATCAGCCCCAGCATTTT
CASSQGVVSNQPQHF
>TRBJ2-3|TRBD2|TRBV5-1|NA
TGCGCCAGCAGCCACCCTAGCGGGGCGGCATCAGATACGCAGTATTTT
CASSHPSGAASDTQYF
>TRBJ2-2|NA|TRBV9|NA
TGTGCCAGCAGCGTAGCTAGCGCCCAGAACACCGGGGAGCTGTTTTTT
CASSVASAQNTGELFF
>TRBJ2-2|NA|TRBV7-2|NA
TGTGCCAGCAGCTTAGCGAGCCCAGGGTATGGGGAGCTGTTTTTT
CASSLASPGYGELFF
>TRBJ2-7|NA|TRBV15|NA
TGTGCCACCAGCAGAGGGGGGTCCGCCTACGAGCAGTACTTC
CATSRGGSAYEQYF
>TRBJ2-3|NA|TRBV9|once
TGTGCCAGCAGCCCCACCACAGATACGCAGTATTTT
CASSPTTDTQYF